This is a list of T cell receptor beta chains from one sample in a study of T cell responses to AZD1222 COVID-19 vaccine. Clones were sequenced by immunoSEQ multiplex PCR, and TCRdb holds only the in-frame ones, with some missing. The sample contains about 160,000 clones, roughly 90% of which appear only once. Sequencing used peripheral blood, obtained 28 days after the second AZD1222 dose. Receptors originate from an adult who received the AZD1222 COVID-19 vaccine. Both conserved end residues are part of each CDR3.

V,J,CDR3
TRBV6-4,TRBJ1-5,CASREGEQAGIILSNQPQHF
TRBV19,TRBJ2-1,CASSTDRAAPNEQFF
TRBV6-5,TRBJ1-5,CASSQRYQPQHF
TRBV18,TRBJ2-7,CASSPLDSSSYEQYF
TRBV15,TRBJ1-4,CASQRTRGTNEKLFF
TRBV2,TRBJ2-7,CASSRDSSYEQYF
TRBV10-3,TRBJ1-2,CAISDGPGYTF
TRBV6-5,TRBJ2-2,CASRTPNTGELFF
TRBV7-9,TRBJ1-2,CASSFHYGYTF
TRBV6-4,TRBJ2-6,CASSDNSGANVLTF
TRBV6-6,TRBJ1-6,CASSLVGGFESNSPLHF
TRBV6-6,TRBJ1-4,CASSHARGEEKLFF
TRBV5-6,TRBJ1-1,CASSRTVVMNTEAFF
TRBV19,TRBJ1-5,CASRIMTGERQPQHF
TRBV5-5,TRBJ1-2,CASSPSDRKDGYTF
TRBV9,TRBJ1-1,CASSVAPELEAFF
TRBV6-4,TRBJ1-5,CASSAIANQPQHF
TRBV6-1,TRBJ1-1,CASSERGRNTEAFF
TRBV7-2,TRBJ1-4,CASSLVFTGVEKLFF
TRBV3-1/TRBV3-2,TRBJ1-3,CASSPLGVGDTIYF
TRBV4-3,TRBJ2-3,CASSQDYPTGQPPDTQYF
TRBV21-1,TRBJ1-6,CASSRGFSDSPLHF
TRBV2,TRBJ1-5,CASSEARVFPQPQHF
TRBV27,TRBJ1-5,CASKVRGNQPQHF
TRBV7-2,TRBJ2-5,CASSLSRLDAKTQYF
TRBV7-3,TRBJ1-6,CASSFDRGNSPLHF
TRBV3-1/TRBV3-2,TRBJ2-1,CASSQERGGLVSSNEQFF
TRBV7-8,TRBJ1-2,CASSLTDSPFYGYTF
TRBV10-3,TRBJ2-7,CAISTSGGAYEQYF
TRBV6-2/TRBV6-3,TRBJ1-2,CASRPPGNYGYTF
TRBV4-3,TRBJ2-1,CASSQDPSLEQFF
TRBV7-2,TRBJ1-3,CASSLDTGGTGNTIYF
TRBV7-9,TRBJ2-1,CASSSKGAGGPNEQFF
TRBV10-3,TRBJ2-2,CAISEPDTRGEELFF
TRBV6-4,TRBJ1-1,CASMASWATEAFF
TRBV4-1,TRBJ1-5,CASSQDDSARQLSQPQHF
TRBV3-1/TRBV3-2,TRBJ1-3,CASSQGAPSGNTIYF
TRBV6-5,TRBJ1-2,CASSYHTGGDGYTF
TRBV11-2,TRBJ1-5,CASSSGSFGNQPQHF
TRBV6-6,TRBJ2-1,CASSTPGTAGEQFF
TRBV7-2,TRBJ2-2,CASSAMWGITGELFF
TRBV3-1/TRBV3-2,TRBJ1-2,CASSQDPAGNYGYTF
TRBV11-3,TRBJ2-1,CASSLGGRESEQFF
TRBV27,TRBJ2-2,CASSPPSGGAGELFF
TRBV24-1,TRBJ2-1,CATSQSGVTYNEQFF
TRBV15,TRBJ1-1,CATSPTGDTEAFF
TRBV7-9,TRBJ2-5,CASSRPGAETQYF
TRBV11-2,TRBJ1-1,CASSQGTNTEAFF
TRBV7-6,TRBJ2-7,CASSLGPGTSGDEQYF
TRBV5-4,TRBJ1-1,CASSYDHTEAFF
TRBV27,TRBJ2-1,CASSPPPGSYNEQFF
TRBV19,TRBJ1-1,CASSPRGNTEAFF
TRBV9,TRBJ1-5,CASSPGGGNQPQHF
TRBV7-2,TRBJ1-6,CASSLSGARRYSSPLHF
TRBV29-1,TRBJ2-1,CSIRQGTYNEQFF
TRBV18,TRBJ2-7,CASSQGTPSGEQYF
TRBV14,TRBJ1-5,CASSQGGGGQGNQPQHF
TRBV9,TRBJ2-4,CASSVGSGNIQYF
TRBV7-9,TRBJ2-7,CASSTPWGTANYEQYF
TRBV7-6,TRBJ2-5,CASRSTSGGQETQYF